What follows are 22 T cell receptor beta chains derived from one specimen sequenced in a study of blood T cells in healthy people across ages. A second PCR, run for about 7 to 12 cycles, used a sample-barcoded 5' primer plus a J-beta primer mix. TCRdb re-called the 5' RACE reads with MiXCR, one entry per CDR3 protein. The top ten hold approximately 12% of the sample, which has approximately 810,000 distinct CDR3 sequences, about 37% seen once. The sequenced sample was blood. All receptors come from a man younger than 35 in good health.

The chain joins TRBV7-6 to TRBJ2-7; the D gene is possibly TRBD1 (5 bases). V was trimmed by 4 bases and J by 2 bases, leaving 9 bases between them. This CDR3 is built from 13 residues. The germline CDR1 and CDR2 sequences are SGHVS and FNYEAQ. The CDR3 loop reads CASSSQGPYEQYF. For the CDR3, the DNA is TGTGCCAGCAGCTCCCAGGGCCCCTACGAGCAGTACTTC. The whole variable domain, filled in from reference TRBV7-6 and TRBJ2-7, reads GAGVSQSPRYKVTKRGQDVALRCDPISGHVSLYWYRQALGQGPEFLTYFNYEAQQDKSGLPNDRFSAERPEGSISTLTIQRTEQRDSAMYRCASSSQGPYEQYFGPGTRLTVT.

The V call is TRBV6-2 or TRBV6-3, the J call TRBJ2-6; no firm D call. This CDR3 has 13 residues. Germline V lookup: CDR1 MNHEY, CDR2 SVGEGT. Trimming shortened V by 7 bases and J by 0 bases, and 4 bases separated the two germline ends. The DNA for the CDR3 is TGTGCCAGCACTGTCTCTGGGGCCAACGTCCTGACTTTC. As protein: CASTVSGANVLTF.

The chain is built from TRBV7-7 and TRBJ1-1; 8 nucleotides align to TRBD1. In germline, CDR1 is SSHAT, CDR2 FNYEAQ (reference sequence). The CDR3 totals 13 residues. The V and J ends lost 8 bases and 3 bases, in that order; junction bases with no gene match: 5. The chain's CDR3 is CASAADRDTEAFF. For the CDR3, the DNA is TGTGCCAGCGCAGCGGACAGGGACACTGAAGCTTTCTTT.

This clonotype was recorded at least ten times. The J gene is TRBJ2-6, the V gene TRBV9; TRBD2 might be the D (5 bases). CDR3 size: 17 residues. Trimming shortened V by 4 bases and J by 2 bases, and 16 bases separated the two germline ends. The germline gives CDR1 SGDLS, CDR2 YYNGEE. For the CDR3, the DNA is TGTGCCAGCAGCCTTCACACTCGGACTGCTGGGGCCAACGTCCTGACTTTC. Its translation is CASSLHTRTAGANVLTF.

This chain links TRBV5-8 with TRBJ2-3; D is perhaps TRBD1 (7 bases). The CDR3 is 14 residues long. Per the germline V gene, CDR1 is SGHTS and CDR2 is YDEGEE. With 4 bases removed from V and 2 bases from J, the gap between germline ends came to 11 bases. The CDR3: CASSAGTVTDTQYF. The CDR3 bases are TGTGCCAGCAGCGCGGGGACAGTCACAGATACGCAGTATTTT. Drawing the rest from reference TRBV5-8 and TRBJ2-3, the complete variable domain is EAGVTQSPTHLIKTRGQQATLRCSPISGHTSVYWYQQALGLGLQFLLWYDEGEERNRGNFPPRFSGRQFPNYSSELNVNALELEDSALYLCASSAGTVTDTQYFGPGTRLTVL.

The chain carries TRBV19 and TRBJ2-7; D remains unclear. The J call is uncertain, as TRBJ2-4 better fits the DNA end. The CDR3 loop spans 13 amino acids. The germline CDR1 and CDR2 sequences are LNHDA and SQIVND (reference sequence). CDR3 bases: TGTGCCAGTAGTACCCCTAGTTGGGACATTCAGTACTTC. Protein: CASSTPSWDIQYF.

This clonotype has just a few counts. V usage is TRBV4-3 and J usage is TRBJ2-7; 9 nucleotides agree with TRBD1. The CDR3 sequence is 16 residues long. J lost 4 bases, V lost 0 bases, and 7 bases had no gene match. Germline assignment: CDR1 LGHNA and CDR2 YSLEER. The CDR3, as DNA: TGCGCCAGCAGCCAAGATGCACAGGGGGCTTTTTACGAGCAGTACTTC. It yields the protein CASSQDAQGAFYEQYF.

Of note for this clonotype: Given a much more abundant clone one base away, this may be a read error. J is TRBJ2-7 and V is TRBV7-6; D gene unclear. The V gene's germline CDR1 is SGHVS and CDR2 FNYEAQ. CDR3 length: 13 amino acids. CDR3 loop: CASSVASTGEQYF. In nucleotides, the CDR3 is TGTGCCAGCAGCGTAGCCTCTACCGGGGAGCAGTACTTC.

The V gene is TRBV20-1, the J gene TRBJ2-1; perhaps TRBD1 as D (6 bases). CDR3 size: 15 residues. V was pared by 6 bases and J by 13 bases, with 28 bases between. CDR1 is DFQATT and CDR2 is SNEGSKA in the germline V gene (reference sequence). This CDR3 reads CSATPARDIEETQFF. In nucleotides, the CDR3 is TGCAGTGCGACTCCCGCCCGGGACATCGAAGAGACCCAGTTCTTC.

With respect to this clonotype: Its ends do not fully match the called genes, so a read error is possible. V usage is TRBV6-4 and J usage is TRBJ2-4; 12 bases line up with TRBD2. The CDR3 consists of 16 residues. CDR1 MRHNA and CDR2 SNTAGT come from the germline V gene. CDR3 region: CASSASSGGARNIQYF. The CDR3 DNA sequence: TGTGCCAGCAGTGCATCTAGCGGGGGGGCCAGAAACATTCAGTACTTC.

The chain links TRBV12-3 or TRBV12-4 to TRBJ1-1, with no clear D. With 4 bases removed from V and 10 bases from J, the gap between germline ends came to 10 bases. The CDR3 is made up of 11 amino acids. CDR3 coding DNA: TGTGCCAGCAGTTCGAATGTGGGAGCTTTCTTT. Its translation is CASSSNVGAFF.

This rearrangement joins TRBV7-2 to TRBJ1-1, with D possibly being TRBD1 (5 bases). The germline V and J ends were trimmed by 5 bases and 5 bases, with 15 bases remaining between them. The CDR3 is made up of 14 amino acids. Per germline, CDR1 SGHTA and CDR2 FQGNSA. The DNA of the CDR3 is TGTGCCAGCAGCCAGGGATTGAGATCGACTGAAGCTTTCTTT. Protein sequence: CASSQGLRSTEAFF.

This clonotype occurred a few times. CDR3 sequence reads: CASSLAFLNTEAFF. Here the CDR3 DNA reads TGTGCCAGCAGCTTAGCATTTTTGAACACTGAAGCTTTCTTT. The chain has TRBV7-2 and TRBJ1-1, with D unclear. This CDR3 spans 14 amino acids. The germline V gene encodes CDR1 SGHTA and CDR2 FQGNSA. Trimming left V 0 bases short and J 0 bases short, with 5 bases between.

This clonotype was observed a handful of times. This sequence joins TRBV4-1 and TRBJ2-5; D ambiguous. CDR1 and CDR2 (germline): MGHRA, YSYEKL. This CDR3 is 15 amino acids long. Deletions cut 1 base from V and 5 bases from J, with 14 bases between. The CDR3 is CASSQVPPPVETQYF. The CDR3 DNA reads TGCGCCAGCAGCCAAGTTCCCCCCCCGGTGGAGACCCAGTACTTC.

The chain couples TRBV5-1 to TRBJ2-3; D unclear. Trimming removed 3 bases from V and 0 bases from J, with 8 bases in between. CDR3 size: 14 residues. Germline V gene data show CDR1 as SGHRS and CDR2 as YFSETQ. The CDR3 spells CASSSSLSTDTQYF. CDR3 nucleotide sequence: TGCGCCAGCAGCTCCAGTCTAAGCACAGATACGCAGTATTTT.

The V and J genes are TRBV4-3 and TRBJ1-2; D uncertain. The germline V gene encodes CDR1 LGHNA and CDR2 YSLEER. With 0 bases removed from V and 8 bases from J, the gap between germline ends came to 16 bases. The CDR3 is 15 amino acids. CDR3 residues: CASSQDLAPAPGYTF. CDR3 DNA sequence: TGCGCCAGCAGCCAAGATCTCGCCCCGGCCCCGGGCTACACCTTC.

With respect to this clonotype: The germline gene is not matched at one end of the junction; a read error may be the cause. This chain links TRBV4-2 with TRBJ1-2; TRBD1 aligns across 7 bases. The CDR3 sequence is 15 residues long. CDR1 and CDR2 from the germline V gene are LGHNA and YNFKEQ. The CDR3 sequence is CANSQGAGGDYGYTF. For the CDR3, the DNA is TGTGCCAACAGCCAAGGGGCAGGGGGAGACTATGGCTACACCTTC.

There are a few counts of this clonotype. CDR3 nucleotides: TGTGCCAGCAGGGGACAGGATTCACCCCTCCACTTT. As protein: CASRGQDSPLHF. The chain has TRBV7-3 and TRBJ1-6; 8 nucleotides match TRBD1. Germline loops: CDR1 SGHTA, CDR2 FQGTGA. Germline trimming cut 6 bases from V and 8 bases from J; bases unmatched to any gene: 0. This CDR3 spans 12 amino acids. Full variable domain (rest looked up from reference TRBV7-3 and TRBJ1-6): GAGVSQTPSNKVTEKGKYVELRCDPISGHTALYWYRQSLGQGPEFLIYFQGTGAADDSGLPNDRFFAVRPEGSVSTLKIQRTERGDSAVYLCASRGQDSPLHFGNGTRLTVT.

The chain joins TRBV20-1 to TRBJ2-3; 9 bases line up with TRBD2. The V and J ends lost 8 bases and 2 bases, in that order; junction bases with no gene match: 11. Germline assignment: CDR1 DFQATT and CDR2 SNEGSKA (reference sequence). CDR3 length equals 15 residues. CDR3 nucleotides: TGCAGTACATTACTTAGCGGGGGTGTCACAGATACGCAGTATTTT. Translation: CSTLLSGGVTDTQYF.

This clonotype was seen repeatedly, ten times or more. V usage is TRBV7-2 and J usage is TRBJ1-4, with D possibly being TRBD1 (6 bases). The CDR3 is 15 amino acids. With 5 bases removed from V and 0 bases from J, the gap between germline ends came to 10 bases. Looked up from germline, CDR1 is SGHTA and CDR2 is FQGNSA. The CDR3 DNA reads TGTGCCAGCAGCCGACAGGCGACAACTAATGAAAAACTGTTTTTT. It is translated as CASSRQATTNEKLFF.

Concerning this clonotype itself: One junction end disagrees with the germline gene, perhaps due to a read error. The gene calls are TRBV5-1 and TRBJ1-1, with 7 positions matching TRBD1. Germline V gene sequence: CDR1 SGHRS, CDR2 YFSETQ. There are 17 residues in the CDR3. In DNA, the CDR3 is TGCGCCAGCAGCTCCCTCCGGGACAGATATCGGAACACTGAAGTTTTCTTT. It codes for CASSSLRDRYRNTEVFF.

Regarding this clonotype: A much larger clonotype is one base distant, so this may be a read error. The V and J genes are TRBV20-1 and TRBJ2-3; D is possibly TRBD1 or TRBD2 (6 bases each). In germline, CDR1 is DFQATT, CDR2 SNEGSKA (reference sequence). V was trimmed by 1 base and J by 2 bases, leaving 13 bases between them. The CDR3 runs 15 residues. The chain's CDR3 is CSARGGASSTDTQYF. As DNA, the CDR3 is TGCAGTGCTAGAGGGGGGGCCTCTTCCACAGATACGCAGTATTTT.